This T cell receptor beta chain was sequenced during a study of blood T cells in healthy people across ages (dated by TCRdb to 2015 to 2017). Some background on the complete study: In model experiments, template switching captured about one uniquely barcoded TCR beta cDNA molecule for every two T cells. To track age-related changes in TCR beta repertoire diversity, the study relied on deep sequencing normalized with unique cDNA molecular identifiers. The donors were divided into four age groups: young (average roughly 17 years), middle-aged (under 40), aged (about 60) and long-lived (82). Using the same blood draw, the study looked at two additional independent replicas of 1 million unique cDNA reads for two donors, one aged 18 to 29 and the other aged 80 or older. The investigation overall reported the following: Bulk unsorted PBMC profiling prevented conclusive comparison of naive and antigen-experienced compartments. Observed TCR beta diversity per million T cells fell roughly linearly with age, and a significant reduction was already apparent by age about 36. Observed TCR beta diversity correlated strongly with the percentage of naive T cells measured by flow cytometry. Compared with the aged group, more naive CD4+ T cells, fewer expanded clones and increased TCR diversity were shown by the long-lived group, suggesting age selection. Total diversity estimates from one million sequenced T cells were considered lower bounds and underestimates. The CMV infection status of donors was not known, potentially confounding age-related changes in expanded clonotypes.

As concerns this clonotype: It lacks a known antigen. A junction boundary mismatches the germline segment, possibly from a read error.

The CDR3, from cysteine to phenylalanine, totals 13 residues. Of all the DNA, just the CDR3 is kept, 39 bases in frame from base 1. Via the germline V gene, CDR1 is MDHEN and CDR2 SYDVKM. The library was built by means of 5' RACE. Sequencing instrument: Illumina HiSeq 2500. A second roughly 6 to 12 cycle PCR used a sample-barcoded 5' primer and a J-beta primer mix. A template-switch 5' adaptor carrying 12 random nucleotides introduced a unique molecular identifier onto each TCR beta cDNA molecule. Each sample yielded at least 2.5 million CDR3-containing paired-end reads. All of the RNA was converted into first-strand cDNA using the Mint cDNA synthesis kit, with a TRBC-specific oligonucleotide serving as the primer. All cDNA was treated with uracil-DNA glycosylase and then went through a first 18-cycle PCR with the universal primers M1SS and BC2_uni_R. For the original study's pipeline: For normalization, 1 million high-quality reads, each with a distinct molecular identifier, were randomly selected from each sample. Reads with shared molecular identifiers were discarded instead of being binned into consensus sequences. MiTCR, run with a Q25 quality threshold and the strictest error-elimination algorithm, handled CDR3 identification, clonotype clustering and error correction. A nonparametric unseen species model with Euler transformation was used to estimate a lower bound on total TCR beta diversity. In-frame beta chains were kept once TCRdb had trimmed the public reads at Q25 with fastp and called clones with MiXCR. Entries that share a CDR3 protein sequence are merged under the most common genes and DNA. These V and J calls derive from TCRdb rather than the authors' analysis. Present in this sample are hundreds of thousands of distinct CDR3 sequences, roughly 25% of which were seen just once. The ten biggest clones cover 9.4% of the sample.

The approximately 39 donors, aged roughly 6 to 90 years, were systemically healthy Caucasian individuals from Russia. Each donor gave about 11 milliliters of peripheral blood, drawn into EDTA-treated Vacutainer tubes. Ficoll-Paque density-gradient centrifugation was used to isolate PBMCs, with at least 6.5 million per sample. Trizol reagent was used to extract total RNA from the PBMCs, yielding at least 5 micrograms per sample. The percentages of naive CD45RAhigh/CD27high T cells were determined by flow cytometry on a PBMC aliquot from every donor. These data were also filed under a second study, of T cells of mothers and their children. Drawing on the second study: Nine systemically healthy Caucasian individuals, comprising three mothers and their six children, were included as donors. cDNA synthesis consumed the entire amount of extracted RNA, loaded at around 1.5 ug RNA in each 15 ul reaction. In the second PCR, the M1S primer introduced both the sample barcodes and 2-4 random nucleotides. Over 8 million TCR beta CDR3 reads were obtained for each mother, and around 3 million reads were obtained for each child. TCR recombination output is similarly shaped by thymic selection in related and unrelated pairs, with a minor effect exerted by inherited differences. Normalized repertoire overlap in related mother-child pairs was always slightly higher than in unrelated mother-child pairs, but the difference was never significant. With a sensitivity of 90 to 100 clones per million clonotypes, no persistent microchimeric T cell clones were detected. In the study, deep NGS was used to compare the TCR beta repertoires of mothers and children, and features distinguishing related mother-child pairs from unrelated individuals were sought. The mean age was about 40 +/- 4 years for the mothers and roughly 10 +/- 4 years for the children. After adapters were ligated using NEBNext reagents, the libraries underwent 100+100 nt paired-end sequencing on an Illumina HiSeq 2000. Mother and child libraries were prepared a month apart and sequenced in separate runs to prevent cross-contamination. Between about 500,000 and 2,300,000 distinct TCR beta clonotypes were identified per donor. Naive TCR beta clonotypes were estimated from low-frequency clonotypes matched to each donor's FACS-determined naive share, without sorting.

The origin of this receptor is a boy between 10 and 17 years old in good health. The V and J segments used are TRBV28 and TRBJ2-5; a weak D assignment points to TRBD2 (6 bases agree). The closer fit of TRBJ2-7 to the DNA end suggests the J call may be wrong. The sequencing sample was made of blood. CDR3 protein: CAGSFITGDEQYF. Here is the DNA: TGTGCCGGCAGTTTTATCACGGGGGACGAGCAGTACTTC.